Listed here are 23 T cell receptor beta chains from one sample, sequenced in a study of T cells in Graves' hyperthyroidism and ophthalmopathy. Amplification yielded TCR beta CDR3 regions, with RNA transcripts as the source. The HTBI primer set drove a first-round RT-PCR of the TCR CDR3. TCRdb ran MiXCR on the multiplex PCR reads and lists one entry per CDR3 protein. Here the sample spans more than 450,000 distinct CDR3 sequences, just under 20% being singletons. The specimen was blood. The receptors were gathered from a man aged 35-49 years with Graves' ophthalmopathy.

This clonotype was observed a handful of times. A much bigger clone sits one base away, suggesting this may be a read error. The chain links TRBV2 to TRBJ2-1; D not resolved. This CDR3 contains 12 residues. Germline V gene sequence: CDR1 SNHLY, CDR2 FYNNEI. The CDR3 bases are TGTGCCGGCAGGAGACTTAACAATGAGCAGTTCTTC. Amino acids: CAGRRLNNEQFF.

A few counts support this clonotype. This rearrangement joins TRBV19 to TRBJ2-5; D remains ambiguous. From germline, CDR1 is LNHDA and CDR2 SQIVND (reference sequence). Trimming removed 3 bases from V and 2 bases from J, with 7 bases in between. The CDR3 extends over 13 amino acids. This CDR3 is CASSMDRQETQYF. As DNA, the CDR3 is TGTGCCAGTAGTATGGACCGTCAAGAGACCCAGTACTTC.

This clonotype was counted many times. This chain joins TRBV7-3 and TRBJ2-3, with 9 bases fitting TRBD2. V lost 4 bases to trimming and J lost 7 bases; unmatched junction nucleotides: 6. The V gene's germline CDR1 is SGHTA and CDR2 FQGTGA. The CDR3 is 14 residues long. CDR3 nucleotides: TGTGCCAGCAGCTATAGCGGGGGCTACAATACGCAGTATTTT. Residues: CASSYSGGYNTQYF.

V and J are TRBV19 and TRBJ2-1, with 14 bases fitting TRBD2. Trimming removed 4 bases from V and 6 bases from J; junction bases left unmatched: 5. Germline V gives CDR1 LNHDA, CDR2 SQIVND (reference sequence). The CDR3 totals 16 residues. The CDR3 sequence: CASSTPGLAGGNEQFF. CDR3 bases: TGTGCCAGTAGTACCCCCGGACTAGCGGGGGGCAATGAGCAGTTCTTC.

Many counts were recorded for this clonotype. This chain connects TRBV2 to TRBJ2-7, with a tentative D call TRBD2 (5 bases). Trimming stripped 7 bases from V and 0 bases from J, with 13 bases between. Germline-derived CDR1 and CDR2 are SNHLY and FYNNEI. CDR3 length: 14 residues. CDR3 sequence reads: CASKRAESSYEQYF. The CDR3 DNA follows: TGTGCCAGCAAACGAGCGGAAAGCTCCTACGAGCAGTACTTC.

This clonotype has more than one count but fewer than ten. This chain connects TRBV5-1 to TRBJ2-1, with D uncertain. CDR1 and CDR2 from the germline V gene are SGHRS and YFSETQ. CDR3 length: 13 amino acids. Trimming removed 4 bases from V and 8 bases from J, with 13 bases in between. CDR3 DNA sequence: TGCGCCAGCAGCCCCCGGGTGAGCGATGAGCAGTTCTTC. The encoded protein is CASSPRVSDEQFF. Full variable domain (rest looked up from reference TRBV5-1 and TRBJ2-1): KAGVTQTPRYLIKTRGQQVTLSCSPISGHRSVSWYQQTPGQGLQFLFEYFSETQRNKGNFPGRFSGRQFSNSRSEMNVSTLELGDSALYLCASSPRVSDEQFFGPGTRLTVL.

This clonotype has only a few counts. This chain links TRBV4-1 with TRBJ1-2; D is perhaps TRBD1 (5 bases). The CDR3 contains 15 residues. The ends were cut back, 4 bases at V and 0 bases at J, with 12 bases in the middle. Germline CDR1 MGHRA, CDR2 YSYEKL. The CDR3 DNA reads TGCGCCAGCAGCCCAGGACATTCAGCTAACTATGGCTACACCTTC. This codes for CASSPGHSANYGYTF.

This clonotype was recorded at least ten times. This rearrangement joins TRBV3-1 to TRBJ2-3, with a tentative D call TRBD2 (5 bases). CDR3 size: 16 residues. Germline loops: CDR1 LGHDT, CDR2 YNNKEL (reference sequence). V dropped 5 bases and J dropped 0 bases, with 15 bases sitting between them. CDR3 sequence (DNA): TGTGCCAGCAGCTCCCGGGATGCCTCTAGCACAGATACGCAGTATTTT. This codes for CASSSRDASSTDTQYF.

The genes are TRBV7-8 and TRBJ1-3, with 7 bases that match TRBD1. The CDR3 sequence is 15 residues long. The germline V gene has CDR1 SGHVS and CDR2 FQNEAQ. V gave up 5 bases and J gave up 1 base; unmatched junction bases: 5. The DNA of the CDR3 is TGTGCCAGCAGCCCATTACAGGGGTCTGGAAACACCATATATTTT. This encodes CASSPLQGSGNTIYF.

This clonotype was observed at least ten times. One end of the junction fails to match germline, which may point to a read error. The chain joins TRBV7-7 to TRBJ2-3, with a possible D match to TRBD2 (6 bases). Germline CDR1 and CDR2: SSHAT and FNYEAQ (reference sequence). The CDR3 has 14 residues. CDR3 nucleotide sequence: TGTGCTAGCAGCACCACCCTAGCGTCAGATACGCAGTATTTT. It codes for CASSTTLASDTQYF.

V and J are TRBV4-3 and TRBJ2-3; 9 positions agree with TRBD2. After removal of 4 bases from V and 10 bases from J, the junction contained 15 bases not matched to a gene. The germline V gene encodes CDR1 LGHNA and CDR2 YSLEER. The CDR3 length is 16 residues. The CDR3 nucleotides are TGCGCCAGCAGCCCCGTTGGGACTAGCAGTGTCTTCGCGCAGTATTTT. Amino acid sequence: CASSPVGTSSVFAQYF.

The count of this clonotype is one. The chain is built from TRBV13 and TRBJ1-2, with TRBD1 matching over 10 bases. CDR1 is PRHDT, CDR2 FYEKMQ, per germline (reference sequence). The CDR3 has 12 amino acids. After removal of 10 bases from V and 8 bases from J, the junction contained 7 bases not matched to a gene. CDR3 sequence reads: CAIDRGRGGYTF. The CDR3 nucleotides are TGTGCCATTGACAGGGGGCGAGGGGGCTACACCTTC.

V gene TRBV4-3 combines with J gene TRBJ1-2; the match to TRBD1 covers 11 bases. CDR1 is LGHNA, CDR2 YSLEER, per germline. The CDR3 consists of 17 residues. V trimming: 1 base; J trimming: 4 bases; junction bases outside the gene matches: 8. The CDR3 nucleotides read TGCGCCAGCAGCCAAGGGACAGGGGGCGCATGGGCCTATGGCTACACCTTC. As protein: CASSQGTGGAWAYGYTF.

This clonotype came up a few times. This chain uses TRBV10-2 with TRBJ2-1, with 14 nucleotides matching TRBD2. The V gene end was trimmed by 9 bases and the J gene end by 10 bases; junction bases not matched to a gene: 8. This CDR3 has 14 residues. In germline, CDR1 is WSHSY, CDR2 SAAADI. This CDR3 is CASTGTSGSGEQFF. DNA for the CDR3: TGCGCCAGTACCGGGACTAGCGGGAGCGGAGAGCAGTTCTTC.

There are many counts of this clonotype. One junction end disagrees with the germline gene, perhaps due to a read error. The CDR3, as DNA: TGCGCCAGCAGCTTGGAGGGACTAGCGAAAAACATTCAGTACTTC. Translating it yields CASSLEGLAKNIQYF. The rearrangement uses TRBV28 and TRBJ2-4; 10 positions match TRBD2. This CDR3 comprises 15 residues. Germline assignment: CDR1 MDHEN and CDR2 SYDVKM.

This clonotype was observed a few times. The rearrangement links TRBV7-9 to TRBJ2-5, with 11 bases identical to TRBD2. Per the germline V gene, CDR1 is SEHNR and CDR2 is FQNEAQ (reference sequence). The CDR3 covers 15 residues. V lost 3 bases, J lost 4 bases, and 4 bases stayed unmatched. The CDR3 is CASSLLLAGGETQYF. DNA for the CDR3: TGTGCCAGCAGCTTGTTGCTAGCGGGAGGAGAGACCCAGTACTTC.

The chain is built from TRBV5-6 and TRBJ2-1; 12 nucleotides line up with TRBD2. With V trimmed by 4 bases and J by 9 bases, 14 bases remained unmatched. Germline-derived CDR1 and CDR2 are SGHDT and YYEEEE. The CDR3 consists of 17 residues. The CDR3 region has the DNA TGTGCCAGCAGCCACGGGCTAGCGGGGGGGGGCATGGGTGAGCAGTTCTTC. Protein product: CASSHGLAGGGMGEQFF.

There are a few counts of this clonotype. The J gene is TRBJ1-6, the V gene TRBV28; TRBD1 aligns across 10 bases. Germline trimming cut 5 bases from V and 12 bases from J; bases unmatched to any gene: 10. Per the germline V gene, CDR1 is MDHEN and CDR2 is SYDVKM. CDR3 length: 15 residues. The CDR3 sequence: CASSSPGTGEIPLHF. CDR3 DNA: TGTGCCAGCAGTAGTCCCGGGACAGGGGAGATACCCCTCCACTTT.

This clonotype came up a few times. The chain couples TRBV20-1 to TRBJ2-1; D is perhaps TRBD1 (5 bases). Germline lookup yields CDR1 DFQATT and CDR2 SNEGSKA (reference sequence). The CDR3 is made up of 13 amino acids. V lost 8 bases and J lost 5, with 16 bases in between. The CDR3 is CSCEGESDNEQFF. As DNA, the CDR3 is TGCAGTTGCGAAGGGGAATCCGACAATGAGCAGTTCTTC.

This clonotype was observed many times. The chain combines TRBV19 with TRBJ2-1; TRBD2 aligns across 14 bases. This CDR3 contains 15 residues. V shed 5 bases and J 9 bases; nucleotides not matched to a gene: 6. Germline V gives CDR1 LNHDA, CDR2 SQIVND (reference sequence). CDR3 amino acids: CASSSAGLAGAEQFF. CDR3 nucleotide sequence: TGTGCCAGTAGTTCAGCGGGACTAGCGGGAGCTGAGCAGTTCTTC.

V gene TRBV9 combines with J gene TRBJ1-5; D gene unclear. Germline CDR1 reads SGDLS; CDR2 reads YYNGEE. Trimming left V 0 bases short and J 3 bases short, with 10 bases between. The CDR3 totals 15 residues. The CDR3 is CASSVEGGYNQPQHF. The CDR3 nucleotides read TGTGCCAGCAGCGTAGAGGGAGGGTACAATCAGCCCCAGCATTTT.

V is TRBV5-1 and J is TRBJ1-2, with 8 bases that match TRBD1. Germline V CDR1 and CDR2: SGHRS, YFSETQ. V gave up 3 bases and J gave up 4 bases; unmatched junction bases: 11. This CDR3 contains 16 residues. The CDR3 reads CASSWGLQGATYGYTF. The CDR3 DNA is TGCGCCAGCAGCTGGGGTCTCCAGGGGGCGACCTATGGCTACACCTTC.

This chain joins TRBV12-3 or TRBV12-4 and TRBJ2-5; 7 nucleotides match TRBD1. The length of the CDR3 is 14 residues. The V and J ends lost 6 bases and 6 bases, in that order; junction bases with no gene match: 10. The CDR3 DNA reads as TGTGCCAGCAGGGGGACAGAAAAGGCAAAGACCCAGTACTTC. Translated: CASRGTEKAKTQYF.